In this sample, the clone carrying this T cell receptor beta chain turned up a few times. Mouse names are used for the genes. The CDR3 end falls 4 residues outside the read, so it is completed with the germline J gene. Scientists pooled cutaneous lymph node cells and sorted them on CD4, CD8alpha, NKG2D, NKG2ACE and other markers. This specimen belongs to a study of CD8+ T cells in alopecia areata. Study-wide background: C3H/HeJ donors with spontaneous alopecia, 6-12 months old, supplied skin grafts to roughly 6-10-week-old female C3H/HeJ mice.

Extraction and reverse transcription of RNA yielded cDNA as the sequencing template. Method: immunoSEQ multiplex PCR; TCRdb's copy keeps in-frame clones and lacks some. The sample presents 250,000 or so clones, none singletons. Per germline, CDR1 NSHNY and CDR2 SYGAGN. The CDR3 covers 14 residues. The rearrangement links TRBV13-1 to TRBJ2-5, with TRBD1 matching over 7 bases. Sequencing input: CD4+ T cells sorted from a lymph node. The clonotype originates from a C3H/HeJ mouse with alopecia areata. These mice share the MHC haplotype H2-k. This CDR3 reads CASSGPGTEDTQYF. CDR3 bases read: TGTGCCAGCAGTGGCCCCGGGACAGAAGAC.